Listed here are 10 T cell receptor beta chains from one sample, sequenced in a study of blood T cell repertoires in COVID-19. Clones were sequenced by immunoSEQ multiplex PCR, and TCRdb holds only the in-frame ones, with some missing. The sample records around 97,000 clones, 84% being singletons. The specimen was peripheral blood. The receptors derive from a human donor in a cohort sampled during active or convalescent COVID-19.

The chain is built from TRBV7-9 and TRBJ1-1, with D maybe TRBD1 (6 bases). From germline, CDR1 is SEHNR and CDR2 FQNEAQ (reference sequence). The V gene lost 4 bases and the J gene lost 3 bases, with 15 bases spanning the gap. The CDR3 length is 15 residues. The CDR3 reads CASSSPEGGHTEAFF. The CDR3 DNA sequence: TGTGCCAGCAGCTCACCGGAGGGGGGGCACACTGAAGCTTTCTTT.

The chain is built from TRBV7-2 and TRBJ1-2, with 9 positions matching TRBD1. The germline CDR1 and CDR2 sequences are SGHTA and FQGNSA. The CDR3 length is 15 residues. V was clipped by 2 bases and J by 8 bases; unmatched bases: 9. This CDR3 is CASSLKQGAYDGYTF. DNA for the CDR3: TGTGCCAGCAGCTTAAAACAGGGGGCGTATGACGGCTACACCTTC.

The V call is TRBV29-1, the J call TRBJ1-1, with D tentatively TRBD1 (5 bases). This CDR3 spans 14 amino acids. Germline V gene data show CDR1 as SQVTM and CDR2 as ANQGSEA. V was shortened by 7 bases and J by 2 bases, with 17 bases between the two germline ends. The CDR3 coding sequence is TGCAGCGCGGGAGGGACCGGGAGCAACACTGAAGCTTTCTTT. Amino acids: CSAGGTGSNTEAFF.

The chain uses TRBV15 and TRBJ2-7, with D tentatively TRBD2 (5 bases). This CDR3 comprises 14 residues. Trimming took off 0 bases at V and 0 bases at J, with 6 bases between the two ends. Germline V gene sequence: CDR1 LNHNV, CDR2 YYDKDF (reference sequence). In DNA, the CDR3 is TGTGCCACCAGCAGAGATCGGGGCTCCTACGAGCAGTACTTC. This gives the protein CATSRDRGSYEQYF. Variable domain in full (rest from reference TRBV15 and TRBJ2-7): DAMVIQNPRYQVTQFGKPVTLSCSQTLNHNVMYWYQQKSSQAPKLLFHYYDKDFNNEADTPDNFQSRRPNTSFCFLDIRSPGLGDTAMYLCATSRDRGSYEQYFGPGTRLTVT.

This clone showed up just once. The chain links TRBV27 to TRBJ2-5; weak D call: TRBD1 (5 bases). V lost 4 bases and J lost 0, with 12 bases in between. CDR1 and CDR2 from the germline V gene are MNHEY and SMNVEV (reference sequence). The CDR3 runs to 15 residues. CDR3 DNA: TGTGCCAGCAGTTCCCAGGGTGGGTACCAAGAGACCCAGTACTTC. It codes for CASSSQGGYQETQYF.

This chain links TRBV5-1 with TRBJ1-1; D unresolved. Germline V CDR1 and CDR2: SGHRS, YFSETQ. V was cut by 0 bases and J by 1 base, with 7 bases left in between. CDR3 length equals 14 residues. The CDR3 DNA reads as TGCGCCAGCAGCTTGGGTGTCGGGAACACTGAAGCTTTCTTT. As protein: CASSLGVGNTEAFF. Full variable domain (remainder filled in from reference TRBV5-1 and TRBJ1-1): KAGVTQTPRYLIKTRGQQVTLSCSPISGHRSVSWYQQTPGQGLQFLFEYFSETQRNKGNFPGRFSGRQFSNSRSEMNVSTLELGDSALYLCASSLGVGNTEAFFGQGTRLTVV.

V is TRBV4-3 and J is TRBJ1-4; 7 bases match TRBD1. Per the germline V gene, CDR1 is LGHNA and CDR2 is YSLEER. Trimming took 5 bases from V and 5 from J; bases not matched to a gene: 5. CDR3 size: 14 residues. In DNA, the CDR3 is TGCGCCAGCAGCAACCCGGGACAGAATGAAAAACTGTTTTTT. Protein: CASSNPGQNEKLFF.

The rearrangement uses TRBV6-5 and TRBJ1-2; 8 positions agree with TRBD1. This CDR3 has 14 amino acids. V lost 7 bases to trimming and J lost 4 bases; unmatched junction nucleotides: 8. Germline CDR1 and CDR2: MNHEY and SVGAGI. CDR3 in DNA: TGTGCCAGCAATACCAGGGGGCTGGGCTATGGCTACACCTTC. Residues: CASNTRGLGYGYTF.

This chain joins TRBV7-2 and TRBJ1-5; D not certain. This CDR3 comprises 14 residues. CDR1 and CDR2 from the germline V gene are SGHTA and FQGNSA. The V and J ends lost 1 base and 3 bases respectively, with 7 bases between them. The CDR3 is CASSLGGFNQPQHF. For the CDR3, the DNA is TGTGCCAGCAGCTTAGGAGGGTTCAATCAGCCCCAGCATTTT.

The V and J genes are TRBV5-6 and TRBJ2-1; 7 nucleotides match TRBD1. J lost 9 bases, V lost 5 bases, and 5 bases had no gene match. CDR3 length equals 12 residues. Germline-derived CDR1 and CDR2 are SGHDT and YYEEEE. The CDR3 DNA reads TGTGCCAGCAGGTCACCAGGGGGTGAGCAGTTCTTC. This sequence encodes CASRSPGGEQFF.